This T cell receptor (beta chain) stems from a study of T-cell reconstitution after alpha-beta-depleted transplantation in children. The study, taken as a whole, reports: From newly produced T cells came most of the T-cell counts and diversity one year after transplant. Recipient T cells and thymic progenitors that survived were the source of the high TCRbeta diversity seen at day 60 in some patients.

Preparation of the TCRbeta library was carried out with unique molecular identifiers. Each CDR3 protein is one row after TCRdb ran MiXCR on the PCR reads. The sample lists 90,000 to 100,000 distinct CDR3 sequences; about 25% were seen once. To note about this clonotype: Its specificity is unknown.

V gave up 0 bases and J gave up 6 bases, with 8 bases separating them. Germline CDR1 MNHEY, CDR2 SMNVEV (reference sequence). The CDR3 runs 13 residues. Here the sequenced sample was PBMCs, taken before TCRalphabeta/CD19-depleted stem cell transplant. V is TRBV27 and J is TRBJ1-1; D gene unclear. This TCR came from a boy aged 2-15 years with acute lymphoblastic leukemia, due to receive a stem cell transplant. For the CDR3, the DNA is TGTGCCAGCAGTTTATCGAGAGTGTCTGAAGCTTTCTTT. It specifies CASSLSRVSEAFF.